The 7 T cell receptor beta chains given below trace back to one sample, sequenced in a study of blood T cell repertoires in COVID-19 (dated by TCRdb to 2019 to 2021). The library was prepared using the immunoSEQ multiplex PCR assay. As stored in TCRdb, this immuneACCESS dataset retains in-frame rearrangements with V and J assigned. A fraction of the clones does not appear; measured against another copy, unresolved V genes explain less than half of the discrepancy, and the remainder lacks a known reason. This sample lists about 250,000 clones; nearly 90% were detected once. About 3% of the sample is in the top ten clones. Sequencing was done on a sample of peripheral blood. These receptors were collected from a young man with active or convalescent COVID-19.

This clone was counted only a few times. The same CDR3 also results from other DNA sequences found in this sample. The rearrangement uses TRBV7-2 and TRBJ1-2; 10 bases align to TRBD1. Germline V lookup: CDR1 SGHTA, CDR2 FQGNSA. The CDR3 is 14 residues long. J lost 4 bases, V lost 5 bases, and 4 bases had no gene match. The CDR3 bases are TGTGCCAGCAGCCCCAGGACAGGGGGCTATGGCTACACCTTC. Its protein product is CASSPRTGGYGYTF.

The chain uses TRBV25-1 and TRBJ1-1; perhaps TRBD1 as D (6 bases). Deletions cut 3 bases from V and 7 bases from J, with 21 bases between. CDR1 and CDR2 from the germline V gene are MGHDK and SYGVNS. This CDR3 comprises 16 residues. The DNA for the CDR3 is TGTGCCAGCAGTGAGGTCGTACAGGGTTTTTCGAATGAAGCTTTCTTT. Amino acids: CASSEVVQGFSNEAFF.

V gene TRBV29-1 combines with J gene TRBJ2-5, with unresolved D. V lost 4 bases, J lost 5 bases, and 8 bases lay in between. The CDR3 covers 11 residues. Germline values: CDR1 SQVTM, CDR2 ANQGSEA. In DNA form, the CDR3 reads TGCAGCGTTGTTAGTGGTGAGACCCAGTACTTC. It yields the protein CSVVSGETQYF.

This clone was found once. This rearrangement joins TRBV25-1 to TRBJ2-1, with 10 bases aligning to TRBD2. The J segment lost 5 bases and the V segment lost 4 bases, leaving 8 bases of the junction unmatched. Germline V gene data show CDR1 as MGHDK and CDR2 as SYGVNS. This CDR3 has 16 amino acids. CDR3 sequence: CASSGQRGGLNNEQFF. The CDR3 DNA is TGTGCCAGCAGTGGCCAGCGGGGGGGCCTTAACAATGAGCAGTTCTTC.

The chain employs TRBV13 and TRBJ2-3, with 7 bases identical to TRBD1. Trimming removed 1 base from V and 3 bases from J; junction bases left unmatched: 10. Per germline, CDR1 PRHDT and CDR2 FYEKMQ (reference sequence). The CDR3 is 17 amino acids. This CDR3 is CASSLAPGQYRTDTQYF. The CDR3 DNA reads TGTGCCAGCAGCTTAGCACCGGGACAGTATAGAACAGATACGCAGTATTTT.

This clone has a single count. This rearrangement joins TRBV15 to TRBJ1-3, with unresolved D. The CDR3 has 15 residues. Germline CDR1 is LNHNV and CDR2 is YYDKDF (reference sequence). V was cut by 0 bases and J by 0 bases, with 6 bases left in between. As DNA, the CDR3 is TGTGCCACCAGCAGAGATCCGGGCTCTGGAAACACCATATATTTT. This encodes CATSRDPGSGNTIYF.

The CDR3 loop is CASSILGQKNTEAFF. CDR3 sequence (DNA): TGTGCCAGTAGTATCCTGGGACAGAAGAACACTGAAGCTTTCTTT. This sequence joins TRBV19 and TRBJ1-1; 7 nucleotides agree with TRBD1. J gave up 1 base and V 3 bases, and 5 bases lay outside the gene matches. Germline V lookup: CDR1 LNHDA, CDR2 SQIVND (reference sequence). The CDR3 is 15 residues long.